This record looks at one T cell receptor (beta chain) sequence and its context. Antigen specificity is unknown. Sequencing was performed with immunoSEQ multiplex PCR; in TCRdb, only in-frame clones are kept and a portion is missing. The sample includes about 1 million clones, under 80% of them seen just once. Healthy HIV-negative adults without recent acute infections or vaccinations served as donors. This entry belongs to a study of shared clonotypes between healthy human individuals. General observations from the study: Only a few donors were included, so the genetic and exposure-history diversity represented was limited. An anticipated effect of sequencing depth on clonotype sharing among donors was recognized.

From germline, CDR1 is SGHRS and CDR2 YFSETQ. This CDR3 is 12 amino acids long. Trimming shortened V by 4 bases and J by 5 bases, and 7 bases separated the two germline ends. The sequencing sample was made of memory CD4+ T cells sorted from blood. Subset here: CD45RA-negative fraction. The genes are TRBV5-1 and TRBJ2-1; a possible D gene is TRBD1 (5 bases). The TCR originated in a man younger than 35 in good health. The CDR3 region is CASSDSHNEQFF. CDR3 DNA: TGCGCCAGCAGCGACAGCCACAATGAGCAGTTCTTC. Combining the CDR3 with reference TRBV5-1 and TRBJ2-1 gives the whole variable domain KAGVTQTPRYLIKTRGQQVTLSCSPISGHRSVSWYQQTPGQGLQFLFEYFSETQRNKGNFPGRFSGRQFSNSRSEMNVSTLELGDSALYLCASSDSHNEQFFGPGTRLTVL.